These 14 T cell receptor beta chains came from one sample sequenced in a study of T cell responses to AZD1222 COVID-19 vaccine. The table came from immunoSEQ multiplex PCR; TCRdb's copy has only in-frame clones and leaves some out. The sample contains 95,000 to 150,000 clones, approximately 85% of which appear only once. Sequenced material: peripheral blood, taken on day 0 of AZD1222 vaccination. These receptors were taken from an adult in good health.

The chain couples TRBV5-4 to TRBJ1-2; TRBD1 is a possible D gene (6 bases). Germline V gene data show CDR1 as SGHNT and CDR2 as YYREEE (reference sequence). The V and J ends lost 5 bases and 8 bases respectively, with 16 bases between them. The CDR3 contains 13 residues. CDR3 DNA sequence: TGTGCCAGCAGTCTTGACAGGCGTGGGGGCTACACCTTC. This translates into CASSLDRRGGYTF.

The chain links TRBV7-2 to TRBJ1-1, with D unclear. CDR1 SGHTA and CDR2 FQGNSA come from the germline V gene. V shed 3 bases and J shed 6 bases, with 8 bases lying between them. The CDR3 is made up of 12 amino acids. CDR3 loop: CASSFGYSEAFF. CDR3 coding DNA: TGTGCCAGCAGCTTTGGCTACTCTGAAGCTTTCTTT. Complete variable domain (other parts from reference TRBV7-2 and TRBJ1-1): GAGVSQSPSNKVTEKGKDVELRCDPISGHTALYWYRQSLGQGLEFLIYFQGNSAPDKSGLPSDRFSAERTGGSVSTLTIQRTQQEDSAVYLCASSFGYSEAFFGQGTRLTVV.

CDR3: CASSWTIGYEQYF. The CDR3 region has the DNA TGTGCCAGCAGCTGGACAATCGGCTACGAGCAGTACTTC. V is TRBV7-9 and J is TRBJ2-7, with a possible D match to TRBD1 (5 bases). V lost 4 bases, J lost 3 bases, and 10 bases lay in between. This CDR3 spans 13 amino acids. Germline CDR1 and CDR2: SEHNR and FQNEAQ (reference sequence).

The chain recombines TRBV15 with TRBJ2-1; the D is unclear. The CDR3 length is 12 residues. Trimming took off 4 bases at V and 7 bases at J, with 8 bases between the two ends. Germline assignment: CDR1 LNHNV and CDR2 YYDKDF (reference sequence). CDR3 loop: CATSNDWNEQFF. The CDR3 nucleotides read TGTGCCACCAGCAACGACTGGAATGAGCAGTTCTTC. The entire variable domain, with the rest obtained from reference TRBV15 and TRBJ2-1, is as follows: DAMVIQNPRYQVTQFGKPVTLSCSQTLNHNVMYWYQQKSSQAPKLLFHYYDKDFNNEADTPDNFQSRRPNTSFCFLDIRSPGLGDTAMYLCATSNDWNEQFFGPGTRLTVL.

The CDR3 loop is CSVEDRHTGNTIYF. The CDR3 DNA reads as TGCAGCGTTGAAGATCGCCACACTGGAAACACCATATATTTT. The rearrangement uses TRBV29-1 and TRBJ1-3; the D is unclear. The CDR3 is 14 amino acids. Trimming left V 0 bases short and J 2 bases short, with 8 bases between. Per germline, CDR1 SQVTM and CDR2 ANQGSEA.

CDR3 region: CASSPLVGMNTEAFF. The CDR3 DNA follows: TGTGCCAGCAGCCCCCTCGTGGGAATGAACACTGAAGCTTTCTTT. This chain uses TRBV9 with TRBJ1-1; D remains ambiguous. The CDR3 runs to 15 residues. Germline V gives CDR1 SGDLS, CDR2 YYNGEE. Trimming stripped 4 bases from V and 0 bases from J, with 13 bases between.

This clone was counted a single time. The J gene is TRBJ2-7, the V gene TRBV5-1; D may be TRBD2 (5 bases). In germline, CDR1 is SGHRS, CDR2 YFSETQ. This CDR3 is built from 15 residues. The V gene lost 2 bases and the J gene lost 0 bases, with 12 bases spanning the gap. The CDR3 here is CASSFYTGSSYEQYF. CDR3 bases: TGCGCCAGCAGCTTCTACACTGGGAGCTCCTACGAGCAGTACTTC.

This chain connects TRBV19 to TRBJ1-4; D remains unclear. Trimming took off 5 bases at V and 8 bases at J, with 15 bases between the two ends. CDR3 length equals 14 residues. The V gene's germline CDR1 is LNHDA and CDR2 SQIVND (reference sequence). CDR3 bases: TGTGCCAGTAGTCCCTCGAGGGCGGGAGAAAAACTGTTTTTT. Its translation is CASSPSRAGEKLFF.

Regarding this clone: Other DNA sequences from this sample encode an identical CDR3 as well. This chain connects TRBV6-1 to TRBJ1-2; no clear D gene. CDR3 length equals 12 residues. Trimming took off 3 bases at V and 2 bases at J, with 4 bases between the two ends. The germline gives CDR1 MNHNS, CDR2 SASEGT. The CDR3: CASSERNYGYTF. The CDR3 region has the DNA TGTGCCAGCAGTGAGCGGAACTATGGCTACACCTTC.

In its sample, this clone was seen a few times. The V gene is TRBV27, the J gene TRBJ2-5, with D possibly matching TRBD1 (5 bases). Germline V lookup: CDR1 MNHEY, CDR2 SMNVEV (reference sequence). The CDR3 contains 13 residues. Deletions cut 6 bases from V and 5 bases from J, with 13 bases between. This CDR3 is CASSLQVGETQYF. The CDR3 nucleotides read TGTGCCAGCAGCCTACAGGTTGGCGAGACCCAGTACTTC.

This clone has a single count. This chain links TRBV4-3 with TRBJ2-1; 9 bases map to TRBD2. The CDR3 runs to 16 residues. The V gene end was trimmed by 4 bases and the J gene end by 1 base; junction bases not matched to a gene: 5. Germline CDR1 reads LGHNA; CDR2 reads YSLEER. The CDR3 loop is CASSPGSGGSYNEQFF. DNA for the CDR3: TGCGCCAGCAGCCCGGGTAGCGGGGGTTCCTACAATGAGCAGTTCTTC.

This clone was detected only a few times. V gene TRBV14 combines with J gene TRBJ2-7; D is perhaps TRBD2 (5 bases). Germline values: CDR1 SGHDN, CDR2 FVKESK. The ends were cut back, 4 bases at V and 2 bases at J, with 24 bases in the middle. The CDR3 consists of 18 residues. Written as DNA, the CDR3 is TGTGCCAGCAGCCGAGCCGAGGGTCACCTAATCGATCCCTACGAGCAGTACTTC. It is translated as CASSRAEGHLIDPYEQYF.

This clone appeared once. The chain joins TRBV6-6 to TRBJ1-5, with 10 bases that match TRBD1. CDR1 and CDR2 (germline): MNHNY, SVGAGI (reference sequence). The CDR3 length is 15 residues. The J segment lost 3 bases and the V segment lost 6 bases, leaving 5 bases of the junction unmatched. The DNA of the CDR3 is TGTGCCAGCAGGCCGACAGGGGGCTACAATCAGCCCCAGCATTTT. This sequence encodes CASRPTGGYNQPQHF.

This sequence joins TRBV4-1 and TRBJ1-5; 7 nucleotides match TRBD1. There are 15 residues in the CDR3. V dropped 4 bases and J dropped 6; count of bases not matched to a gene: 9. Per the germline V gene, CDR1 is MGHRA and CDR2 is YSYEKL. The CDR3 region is CASSLRQGSSQPQHF. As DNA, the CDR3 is TGCGCCAGCAGCCTCCGACAGGGCAGTAGTCAGCCCCAGCATTTT.